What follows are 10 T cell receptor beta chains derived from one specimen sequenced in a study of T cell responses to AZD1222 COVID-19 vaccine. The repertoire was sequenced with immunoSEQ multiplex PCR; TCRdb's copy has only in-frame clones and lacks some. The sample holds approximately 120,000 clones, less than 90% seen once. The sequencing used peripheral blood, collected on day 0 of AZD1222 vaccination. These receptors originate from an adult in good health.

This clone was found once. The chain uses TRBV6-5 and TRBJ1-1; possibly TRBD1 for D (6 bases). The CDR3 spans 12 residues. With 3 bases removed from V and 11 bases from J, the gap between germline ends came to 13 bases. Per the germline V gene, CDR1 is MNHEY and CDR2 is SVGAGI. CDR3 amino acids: CASSYQGKGAFF. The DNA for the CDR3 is TGTGCCAGCAGTTATCAGGGGAAGGGGGCTTTCTTT.

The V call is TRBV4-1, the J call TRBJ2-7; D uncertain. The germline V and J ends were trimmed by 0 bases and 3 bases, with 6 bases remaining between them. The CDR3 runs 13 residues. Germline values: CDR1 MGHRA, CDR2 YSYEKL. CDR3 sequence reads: CASSQDVGYEQYF. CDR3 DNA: TGCGCCAGCAGCCAAGATGTGGGCTACGAGCAGTACTTC.

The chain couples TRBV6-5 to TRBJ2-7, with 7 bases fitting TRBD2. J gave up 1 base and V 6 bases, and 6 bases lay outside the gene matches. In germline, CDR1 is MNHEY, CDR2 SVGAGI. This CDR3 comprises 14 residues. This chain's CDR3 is CASRQASGSYEQYF. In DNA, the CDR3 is TGTGCCAGCAGACAAGCTAGCGGATCCTACGAGCAGTACTTC.

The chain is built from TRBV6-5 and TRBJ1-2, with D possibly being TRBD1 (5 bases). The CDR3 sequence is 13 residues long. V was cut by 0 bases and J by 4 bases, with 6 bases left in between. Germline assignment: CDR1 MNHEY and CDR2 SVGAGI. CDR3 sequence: CASSYSGVYGYTF. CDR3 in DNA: TGTGCCAGCAGTTACTCAGGGGTCTATGGCTACACCTTC.

The CDR3 here is CASSPPGSGRGEQYF. CDR3 DNA sequence: TGTGCCAGCTCACCACCGGGTAGCGGGAGAGGGGAGCAGTACTTC. The chain is built from TRBV18 and TRBJ2-7; 9 bases match TRBD2. V was pared by 0 bases and J by 7 bases, with 7 bases of the junction left unmatched. Germline assignment: CDR1 KGHSH and CDR2 LQKENI. The CDR3 sequence is 15 residues long.

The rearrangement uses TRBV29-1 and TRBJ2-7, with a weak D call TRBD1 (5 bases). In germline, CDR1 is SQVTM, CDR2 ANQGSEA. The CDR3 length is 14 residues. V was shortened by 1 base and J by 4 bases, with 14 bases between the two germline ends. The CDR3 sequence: CSVEGGQGLYEQYF. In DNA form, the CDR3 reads TGCAGCGTTGAAGGTGGGCAGGGATTGTACGAGCAGTACTTC.

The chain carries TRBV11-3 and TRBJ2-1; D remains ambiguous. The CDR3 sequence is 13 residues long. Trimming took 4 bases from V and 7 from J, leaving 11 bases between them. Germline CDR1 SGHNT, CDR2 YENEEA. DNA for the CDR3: TGTGCCAGCAGCTCGCGCCGTCAGAATGAGCAGTTCTTC. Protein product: CASSSRRQNEQFF.

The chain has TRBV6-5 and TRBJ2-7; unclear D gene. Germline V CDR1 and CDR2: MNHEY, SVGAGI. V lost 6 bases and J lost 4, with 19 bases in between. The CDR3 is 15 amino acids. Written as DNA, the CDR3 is TGTGCCAGCAGCTCCCGGCCGTTTTCCACTTACGAGCAGTACTTC. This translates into CASSSRPFSTYEQYF.

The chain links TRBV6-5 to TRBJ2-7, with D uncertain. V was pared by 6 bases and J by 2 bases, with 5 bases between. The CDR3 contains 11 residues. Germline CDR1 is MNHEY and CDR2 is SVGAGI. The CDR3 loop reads CASSKAYEQYF. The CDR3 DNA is TGTGCCAGCAGCAAGGCCTACGAGCAGTACTTC.

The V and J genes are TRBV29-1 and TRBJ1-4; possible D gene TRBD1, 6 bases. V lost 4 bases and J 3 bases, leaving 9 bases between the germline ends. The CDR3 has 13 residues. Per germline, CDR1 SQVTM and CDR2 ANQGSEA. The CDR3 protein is CSVGGGPNEKLFF. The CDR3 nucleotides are TGCAGCGTTGGAGGGGGGCCTAATGAAAAACTGTTTTTT.